This T cell receptor beta chain is from a study of cytomegalovirus exposure and HLA in healthy donors. Use of 60 Vbeta and 13 Jbeta primers characterized the PCR. Assay: immunoSEQ multiplex PCR; the TCRdb copy retains only in-frame clones and omits some. Here the sample spans some 150,000 clones, roughly 84% being singletons. This clone appeared a few times. Its antigen remains unidentified. The V and J ends lost 0 bases and 8 bases, in that order; junction bases with no gene match: 5. CDR3 length: 15 amino acids. Looked up from germline, CDR1 is SGHDT and CDR2 is YYEEEE. Study-level findings and limits: Rarity held for most TCR sequences, but there were some public TCRs that occurred in many donors. A further, later analysis showed that HLA-associated TCR beta chains (compared with equally common others) were more clonally expanded. Exclusion applied to some V segments, including TRBV6-2 and TRBV6-3, as they were indistinguishable. Under in vitro conditions, three CMV-associated chains were confirmed as specific for CMV antigens.

J is TRBJ2-1 and V is TRBV5-6; 10 bases agree with TRBD2. The clonotype was recovered from a woman under 30 in good health and CMV-seronegative. The specimen was PBMCs. The CDR3, as DNA: TGTGCCAGCAGCTTGGGGTTAGCGGGGGGTTATGAGCAGTTCTTC. It encodes CASSLGLAGGYEQFF.